Following are 12 T cell receptor beta chains from one sample sequenced in a study of T cell changes during pregnancy in multiple sclerosis. This table comes from immunoSEQ multiplex PCR, and its TCRdb copy is limited to in-frame clones, with some not included. The data show 60,000 to 75,000 clones, roughly 90% seen once. Sequenced here: peripheral blood, sampled in the third trimester of pregnancy. Receptors originate from a female donor with multiple sclerosis, enrolled in a pregnancy study.

CDR3 DNA: TGTGCCAGTAGTCCAAGGGACAGGGTGACTCAGCCCCAGCATTTT. Its translation is CASSPRDRVTQPQHF. The chain employs TRBV19 and TRBJ1-5, with 9 bases matching TRBD1. The length of the CDR3 is 15 residues. Trimming at V came to 5 bases and at J to 6 bases, leaving 8 bases not matched to a gene. The germline V gene encodes CDR1 LNHDA and CDR2 SQIVND (reference sequence).

The chain links TRBV7-3 to TRBJ2-3, with 10 bases aligning to TRBD2. Germline V gene lookup returns CDR1 SGHTA and CDR2 FQGTGA. This CDR3 has 17 amino acids. Trimming removed 2 bases from V and 6 bases from J; junction bases left unmatched: 11. The CDR3 sequence is CASSLGVAGGLADTQYF. The CDR3 DNA follows: TGTGCCAGCAGCTTAGGGGTAGCGGGGGGATTGGCGGATACGCAGTATTTT.

The rearrangement joins TRBV5-6 to TRBJ1-1; D is undetermined. Trimming took off 2 bases at V and 5 bases at J, with 10 bases between the two ends. Germline values: CDR1 SGHDT, CDR2 YYEEEE. The length of the CDR3 is 13 residues. The CDR3, as DNA: TGTGCCAGCAGCTTCCCAGGTGGAACTGAAGCTTTCTTT. Encoded protein: CASSFPGGTEAFF. Drawing the rest from reference TRBV5-6 and TRBJ1-1, the complete variable domain is DAGVTQSPTHLIKTRGQQVTLRCSPKSGHDTVSWYQQALGQGPQFIFQYYEEEERQRGNFPDRFSGHQFPNYSSELNVNALLLGDSALYLCASSFPGGTEAFFGQGTRLTVV.

The chain employs TRBV27 and TRBJ1-2; TRBD1 matches at 7 bases. The CDR3 consists of 16 residues. After removal of 5 bases from V and 2 bases from J, the junction contained 11 bases not matched to a gene. Germline V gives CDR1 MNHEY, CDR2 SMNVEV (reference sequence). The CDR3: CASSPFPGTANYGYTF. CDR3 coding DNA: TGTGCCAGCAGTCCCTTCCCCGGGACAGCGAACTATGGCTACACCTTC.

The rearrangement joins TRBV19 to TRBJ2-3; 8 bases align to TRBD2. J gave up 2 bases and V 5 bases, and 3 bases lay outside the gene matches. The CDR3 totals 14 residues. CDR1 LNHDA and CDR2 SQIVND come from the germline V gene (reference sequence). CDR3 nucleotides: TGTGCCAGTAGTCGGGGGGGCAACACAGATACGCAGTATTTT. Translation: CASSRGGNTDTQYF.

V gene TRBV10-2 combines with J gene TRBJ1-2; no firm D call. Trimming left V 6 bases short and J 5 bases short, with 16 bases between. The V gene's germline CDR1 is WSHSY and CDR2 SAAADI. CDR3 length equals 14 residues. DNA of the CDR3: TGCGCCAGCAGCGGAGACGGGTCGCTGTATGGCTACACCTTC. Protein product: CASSGDGSLYGYTF.

The chain is built from TRBV7-9 and TRBJ2-7; D may be TRBD1 (5 bases). The CDR3 is 14 residues long. Germline lookup yields CDR1 SEHNR and CDR2 FQNEAQ (reference sequence). Trimming cost V 0 bases and J 4 bases, with 10 bases left between them. In DNA form, the CDR3 reads TGTGCCAGCAGCTTAGCAGGACAAGCTTACGAGCAGTACTTC. Its translation: CASSLAGQAYEQYF.

This clone has just one count. This sequence joins TRBV18 and TRBJ1-2; a weak D match, TRBD1 (6 bases). This CDR3 contains 16 residues. Trimming left V 2 bases short and J 0 bases short, with 13 bases between. Per the germline V gene, CDR1 is KGHSH and CDR2 is LQKENI. CDR3 amino acids: CASSPSDRLTNYGYTF. The CDR3 nucleotides are TGTGCCAGCTCACCATCGGACAGACTTACTAACTATGGCTACACCTTC.

This sequence joins TRBV2 and TRBJ1-1, with 9 bases lining up with TRBD1. The V gene end was trimmed by 3 bases and the J gene end by 11 bases; junction bases not matched to a gene: 4. From germline, CDR1 is SNHLY and CDR2 FYNNEI. The CDR3 loop spans 12 amino acids. Here the CDR3 DNA reads TGTGCCAGCAGTGACCGGGACAGGGTGGCTTTCTTT. Protein sequence: CASSDRDRVAFF. Full variable domain (outside the CDR3, taken from reference TRBV2 and TRBJ1-1): EPEVTQTPSHQVTQMGQEVILRCVPISNHLYFYWYRQILGQKVEFLVSFYNNEISEKSEIFDDQFSVERPDGSNFTLKIRSTKLEDSAMYFCASSDRDRVAFFGQGTRLTVV.

The gene calls are TRBV29-1 and TRBJ2-7; maybe TRBD1 (7 bases). CDR3 size: 13 residues. Trimming left V 7 bases short and J 0 bases short, with 13 bases between. CDR1 SQVTM and CDR2 ANQGSEA come from the germline V gene. The CDR3 region has the DNA TGCAGCGCCTCAGGGGGGAGCTCCTACGAGCAGTACTTC. It encodes CSASGGSSYEQYF.

The chain uses TRBV7-3 and TRBJ2-1, with 12 bases identical to TRBD2. This CDR3 spans 15 amino acids. V was pared by 5 bases and J by 9 bases, with 8 bases of the junction left unmatched. CDR1 SGHTA and CDR2 FQGTGA come from the germline V gene. This CDR3 reads CASSLGSSGGGEQFF. CDR3 sequence (DNA): TGTGCCAGCAGCCTCGGGTCTAGCGGGGGGGGTGAGCAGTTCTTC.

This chain connects TRBV19 to TRBJ1-6, with D hard to call. Germline V gene lookup returns CDR1 LNHDA and CDR2 SQIVND (reference sequence). The V end lost 5 bases, the J end lost 5 bases, and 22 bases lay between the germline ends. The CDR3 length is 18 residues. This CDR3 is CASSGTARHLYDNSPLHF. CDR3 nucleotides: TGTGCCAGTAGTGGAACAGCCCGGCACCTCTACGATAATTCACCCCTCCACTTT.